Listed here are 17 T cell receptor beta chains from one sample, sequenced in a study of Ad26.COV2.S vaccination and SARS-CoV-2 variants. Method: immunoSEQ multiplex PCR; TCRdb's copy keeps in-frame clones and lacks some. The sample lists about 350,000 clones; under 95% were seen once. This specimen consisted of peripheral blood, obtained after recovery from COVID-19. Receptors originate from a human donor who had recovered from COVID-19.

The CDR3 nucleotides are TGTGCCAGCAGTTATTCGGCCGGGACTACGCTGAAGTTGTTCTTC. Protein sequence: CASSYSAGTTLKLFF. V gene TRBV28 combines with J gene TRBJ2-1; the match to TRBD2 covers 7 bases. Germline assignment: CDR1 MDHEN and CDR2 SYDVKM. The CDR3 runs to 15 residues. Trimming removed 4 bases from V and 15 bases from J; junction bases left unmatched: 18.

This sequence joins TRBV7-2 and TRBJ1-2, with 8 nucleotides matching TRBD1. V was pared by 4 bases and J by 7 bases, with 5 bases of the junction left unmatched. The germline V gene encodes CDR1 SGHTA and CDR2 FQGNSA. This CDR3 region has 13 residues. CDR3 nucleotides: TGTGCCAGCAGCTCCCAGGGGGCTAGTGGCTACACCTTC. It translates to CASSSQGASGYTF. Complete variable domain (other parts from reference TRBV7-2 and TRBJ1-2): GAGVSQSPSNKVTEKGKDVELRCDPISGHTALYWYRQSLGQGLEFLIYFQGNSAPDKSGLPSDRFSAERTGGSVSTLTIQRTQQEDSAVYLCASSSQGASGYTFGSGTRLTVV.

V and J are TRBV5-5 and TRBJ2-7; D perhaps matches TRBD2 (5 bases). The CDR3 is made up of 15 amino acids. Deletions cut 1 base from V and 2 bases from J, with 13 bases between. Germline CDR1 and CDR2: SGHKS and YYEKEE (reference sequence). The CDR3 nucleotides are TGTGCCAGCAGCTTGACACTGGCGGGCACCTACGAGCAGTACTTC. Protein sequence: CASSLTLAGTYEQYF.

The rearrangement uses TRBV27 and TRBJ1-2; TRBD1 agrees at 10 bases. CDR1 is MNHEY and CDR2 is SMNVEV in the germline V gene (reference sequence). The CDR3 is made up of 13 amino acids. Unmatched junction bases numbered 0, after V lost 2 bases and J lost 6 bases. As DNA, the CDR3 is TGTGCCAGCAGTTTAGGGACAGGGGATGGCTACACCTTC. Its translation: CASSLGTGDGYTF.

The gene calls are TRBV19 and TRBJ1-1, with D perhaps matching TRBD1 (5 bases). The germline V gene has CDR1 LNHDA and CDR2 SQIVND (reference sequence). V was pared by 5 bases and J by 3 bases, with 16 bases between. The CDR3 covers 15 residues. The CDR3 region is CASSGRGPLDTEAFF. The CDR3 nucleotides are TGTGCCAGTAGTGGACGGGGCCCGCTTGACACTGAAGCTTTCTTT.

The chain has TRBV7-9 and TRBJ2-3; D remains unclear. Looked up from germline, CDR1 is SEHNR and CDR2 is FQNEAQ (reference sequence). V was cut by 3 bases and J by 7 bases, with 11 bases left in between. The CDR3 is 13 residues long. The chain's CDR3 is CASSFLYDNTQYF. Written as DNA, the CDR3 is TGTGCCAGCAGCTTTTTGTACGATAATACGCAGTATTTT.

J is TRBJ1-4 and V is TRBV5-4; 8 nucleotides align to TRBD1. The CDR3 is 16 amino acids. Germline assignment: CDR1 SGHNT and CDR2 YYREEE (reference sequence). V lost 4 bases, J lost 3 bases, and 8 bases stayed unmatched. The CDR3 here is CASSRRTGTSNEKLFF. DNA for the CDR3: TGTGCCAGCAGCCGGAGGACAGGGACATCTAATGAAAAACTGTTTTTT.

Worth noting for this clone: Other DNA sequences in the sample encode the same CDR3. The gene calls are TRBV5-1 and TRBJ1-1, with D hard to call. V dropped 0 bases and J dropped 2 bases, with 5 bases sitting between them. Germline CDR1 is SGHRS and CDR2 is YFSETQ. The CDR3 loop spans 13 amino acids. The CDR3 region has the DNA TGCGCCAGCAGCTTGGAGGGAAACACTGAAGCTTTCTTT. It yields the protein CASSLEGNTEAFF.

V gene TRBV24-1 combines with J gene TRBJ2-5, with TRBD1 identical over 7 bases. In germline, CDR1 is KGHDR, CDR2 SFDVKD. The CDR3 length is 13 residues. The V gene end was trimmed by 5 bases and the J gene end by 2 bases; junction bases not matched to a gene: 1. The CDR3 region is CATSGGQQETQYF. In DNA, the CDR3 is TGTGCCACCAGTGGGGGACAGCAAGAGACCCAGTACTTC.

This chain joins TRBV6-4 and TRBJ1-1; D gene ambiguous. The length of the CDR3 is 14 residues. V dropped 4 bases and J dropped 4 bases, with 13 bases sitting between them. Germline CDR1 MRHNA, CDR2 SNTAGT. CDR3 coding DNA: TGTGCCAGCAGTGTTTCGGGTTCGGGCACTGAAGCTTTCTTT. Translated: CASSVSGSGTEAFF.

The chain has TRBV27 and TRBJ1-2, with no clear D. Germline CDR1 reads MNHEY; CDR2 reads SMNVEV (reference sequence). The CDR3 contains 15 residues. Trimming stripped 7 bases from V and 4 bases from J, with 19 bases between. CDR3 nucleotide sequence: TGTGCCAGCAAGGATCTGGCATTCCCCCCCTATGGCTACACCTTC. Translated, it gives CASKDLAFPPYGYTF.

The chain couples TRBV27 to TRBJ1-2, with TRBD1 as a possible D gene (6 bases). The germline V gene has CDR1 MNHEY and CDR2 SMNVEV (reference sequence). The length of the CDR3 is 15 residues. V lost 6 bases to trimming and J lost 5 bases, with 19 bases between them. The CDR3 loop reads CASRLVGARGYGYTF. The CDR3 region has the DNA TGTGCCAGCAGGTTGGTGGGGGCGAGAGGGTATGGCTACACCTTC.

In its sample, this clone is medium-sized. The CDR3 loop is CASSEFSGVNYGYTF. Written as DNA, the CDR3 is TGTGCCAGCAGTGAATTCTCCGGGGTAAACTATGGCTACACCTTC. The chain couples TRBV6-1 to TRBJ1-2; D remains ambiguous. This CDR3 region has 15 residues. The ends were cut back, 2 bases at V and 2 bases at J, with 12 bases in the middle. Germline CDR1 and CDR2: MNHNS and SASEGT.

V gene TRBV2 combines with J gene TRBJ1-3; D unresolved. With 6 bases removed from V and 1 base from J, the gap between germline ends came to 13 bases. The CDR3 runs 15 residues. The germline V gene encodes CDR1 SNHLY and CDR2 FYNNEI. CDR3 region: CASSYAADSGNTIYF. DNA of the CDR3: TGTGCCAGCAGCTATGCAGCGGATTCTGGAAACACCATATATTTT.

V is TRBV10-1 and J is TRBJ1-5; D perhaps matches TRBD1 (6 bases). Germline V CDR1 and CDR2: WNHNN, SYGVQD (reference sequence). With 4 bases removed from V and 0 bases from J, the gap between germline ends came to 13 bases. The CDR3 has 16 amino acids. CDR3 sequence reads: CASSGTASYSNQPQHF. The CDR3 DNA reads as TGCGCCAGCAGTGGGACAGCGAGCTATAGCAATCAGCCCCAGCATTTT.

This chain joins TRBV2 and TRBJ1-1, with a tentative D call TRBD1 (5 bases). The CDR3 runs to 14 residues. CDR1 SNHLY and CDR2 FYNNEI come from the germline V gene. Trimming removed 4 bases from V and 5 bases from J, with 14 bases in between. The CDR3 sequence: CASSVTLSGTEAFF. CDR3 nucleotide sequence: TGTGCCAGCAGTGTAACCCTATCAGGGACTGAAGCTTTCTTT.

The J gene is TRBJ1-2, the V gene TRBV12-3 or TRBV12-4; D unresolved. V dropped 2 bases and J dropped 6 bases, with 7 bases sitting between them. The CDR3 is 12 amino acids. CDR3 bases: TGTGCCAGCAGTTTAAGACTAAATGGCTACACCTTC. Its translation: CASSLRLNGYTF.